This T cell receptor beta chain is drawn from a study of blood T cell repertoires in COVID-19. Across the study: The United States, Italy and Spain were the sources of the acute and convalescent COVID-19 samples. PBMCs, B-cell-depleted T cells, or T cells provided the cDNA or gDNA that made up the material.

Sequenced by immunoSEQ multiplex PCR; TCRdb stores in-frame clones only, minus some. The profile shows about 370,000 clones, about 90% of them singletons. The source material was peripheral blood. This receptor was obtained from a woman aged 25-40 years with COVID-19, enrolled during active disease.

The CDR3 loop reads CASSVETDNNSPLHF. CDR3 sequence (DNA): TGTGCCAGCAGCGTAGAGACAGATAATAATTCACCCCTCCACTTT. The V and J genes are TRBV9 and TRBJ1-6; D might be TRBD1 (5 bases). There are 15 residues in the CDR3. Trimming removed 0 bases from V and 5 bases from J, with 9 bases in between. Germline V CDR1 and CDR2: SGDLS, YYNGEE.